This T cell receptor beta chain is from a study of response to subunit inactivated influenza vaccine. Study-wide findings and caveats: That few new T cells are recruited by each seasonal influenza vaccination was the authors' suggestion.

Via MiXCR, TCRdb re-called the RT-PCR reads, giving one row per CDR3 protein. The sample records around 300,000 distinct CDR3 sequences, approximately 23% being singletons. The table lists this clonotype with a few counts. What it binds is unknown. Germline V gene sequence: CDR1 LNHDA, CDR2 SQIVND (reference sequence). Trimming left V 8 bases short and J 4 bases short, with 17 bases between. The CDR3 covers 14 residues. The sequences come from PBMCs from blood, collected 21 months after vaccination. The chain is built from TRBV19 and TRBJ1-2; no definite D call. This TCR derives from a man between 50 and 69 years old who received an inactivated influenza vaccine. For the CDR3, the DNA is TGTGCCAGTCGGCCCCTCCCTGGGAGCTATGGCTACACCTTC. It translates to CASRPLPGSYGYTF.